A single sample is the source of the 26 T cell receptor beta chains below, sequenced in a study of identical twins. TCRdb used MiXCR to reprocess the 5' RACE reads, holding one entry per CDR3 protein. The sample yields 400,000 to 550,000 distinct CDR3 sequences, 14% seen once. This sample was also put to use in a study of yellow fever vaccine responses in identical twins.

Sequencing used CD4+ T cells sorted from blood. Source of these receptors: a woman younger than 30 in good health.

This clonotype was seen many times. The rearrangement joins TRBV20-1 to TRBJ2-3; D remains unclear. The V end lost 0 bases, the J end lost 13 bases, and 14 bases lay between the germline ends. CDR1 and CDR2 from the germline V gene are DFQATT and SNEGSKA (reference sequence). The CDR3 sequence is 12 residues long. CDR3 DNA sequence: TGCAGTGCTAGAGAAGGACCAGTCCCAGAGTATTTT. It translates to CSAREGPVPEYF.

This chain uses TRBV9 with TRBJ2-7; possibly TRBD2 for D (5 bases). The CDR3 covers 14 residues. From germline, CDR1 is SGDLS and CDR2 YYNGEE. The ends were cut back, 0 bases at V and 5 bases at J, with 12 bases in the middle. This CDR3 is CASSVVSTGNEQYF. The CDR3 coding sequence is TGTGCCAGCAGCGTAGTGAGTACGGGGAACGAGCAGTACTTC.

This clonotype was seen more than once but under ten times. The chain couples TRBV4-3 to TRBJ2-7, with D perhaps TRBD1 or TRBD2 (6 bases each). The germline gives CDR1 LGHNA, CDR2 YSLEER. V was trimmed by 7 bases and J by 6 bases, leaving 13 bases between them. The CDR3 spans 12 residues. CDR3 sequence: CASTTGGGEQYF. DNA for the CDR3: TGCGCCAGCACGACCGGGGGCGGCGAGCAGTACTTC.

This clonotype was seen more than once but under ten times. The chain recombines TRBV20-1 with TRBJ2-7; TRBD2 agrees at 8 bases. The CDR3 is made up of 16 amino acids. CDR1 DFQATT and CDR2 SNEGSKA come from the germline V gene (reference sequence). V was clipped by 3 bases and J by 0 bases; unmatched bases: 10. The chain's CDR3 is CSASGSGRGYSYEQYF. The CDR3 DNA reads TGCAGTGCTAGTGGGTCCGGGAGGGGATACTCCTACGAGCAGTACTTC.

The chain combines TRBV7-2 with TRBJ2-7; 9 nucleotides match TRBD1. The CDR3 is made up of 14 amino acids. V gave up 5 bases and J gave up 5 bases; unmatched junction bases: 7. Germline V gene data show CDR1 as SGHTA and CDR2 as FQGNSA. As DNA, the CDR3 is TGTGCCAGCAGCATACAGGGGGCTGGCGACGAGCAGTACTTC. The encoded protein is CASSIQGAGDEQYF.

This clonotype was observed a few times. The rearrangement links TRBV5-1 to TRBJ1-6; D possibly corresponds to TRBD1 (6 bases). Looked up from germline, CDR1 is SGHRS and CDR2 is YFSETQ. The CDR3 runs to 13 residues. The germline V and J ends were trimmed by 3 bases and 9 bases, with 10 bases remaining between them. The CDR3 bases are TGCGCCAGCAGCTCGAGGGGGGCTTCACCCCTCCACTTT. Translating it yields CASSSRGASPLHF.

The chain employs TRBV5-1 and TRBJ2-2; 8 positions agree with TRBD1. The V gene end was trimmed by 3 bases and the J gene end by 2 bases; junction bases not matched to a gene: 3. The V gene's germline CDR1 is SGHRS and CDR2 YFSETQ. The CDR3 has 15 residues. The CDR3, as DNA: TGCGCCAGCAGCTCGACAGGGGATAACACCGGGGAGCTGTTTTTT. It is translated as CASSSTGDNTGELFF. Variable domain in full (rest from reference TRBV5-1 and TRBJ2-2): KAGVTQTPRYLIKTRGQQVTLSCSPISGHRSVSWYQQTPGQGLQFLFEYFSETQRNKGNFPGRFSGRQFSNSRSEMNVSTLELGDSALYLCASSSTGDNTGELFFGEGSRLTVL.

This clonotype was seen at least ten times. The rearrangement joins TRBV4-2 to TRBJ2-5; D is possibly TRBD2 (6 bases). V lost 1 base to trimming and J lost 3 bases, with 18 bases between them. This CDR3 spans 17 amino acids. Germline-derived CDR1 and CDR2 are LGHNA and YNFKEQ. CDR3 region: CASSQVGTGKLEETQYF. CDR3 nucleotide sequence: TGTGCCAGCAGCCAAGTTGGGACTGGGAAACTCGAAGAGACCCAGTACTTC.

A note on this clonotype: A read error may produce the germline difference seen at one junction end. The chain joins TRBV3-1 to TRBJ1-2; a possible D gene is TRBD1 (5 bases). CDR3 length: 15 residues. CDR1 is LGHDT and CDR2 is YNNKEL in the germline V gene (reference sequence). CDR3 nucleotides: TGTGCCTGCAGCCTCGCAGGGACTCCTAACTATGGCTACACCTTC. Residues: CACSLAGTPNYGYTF.

This clonotype was recorded many times. This chain connects TRBV5-1 to TRBJ1-2; the match to TRBD1 covers 11 bases. This CDR3 region has 15 residues. Germline V gives CDR1 SGHRS, CDR2 YFSETQ. Trimming at V came to 4 bases and at J to 7 bases, leaving 9 bases not matched to a gene. The CDR3 spells CASSEPGTGGSGYTF. CDR3 sequence (DNA): TGCGCCAGCAGCGAACCCGGGACAGGGGGATCTGGCTACACCTTC.

This rearrangement joins TRBV27 to TRBJ1-2; D remains unclear. Trimming pared 3 bases from V and 7 bases from J, leaving 9 bases between. The CDR3 is 12 amino acids. Germline CDR1 and CDR2: MNHEY and SMNVEV (reference sequence). The CDR3 protein is CASSFRGGGYTF. The CDR3 coding sequence is TGTGCCAGCAGTTTCCGGGGTGGTGGCTACACCTTC.

The chain is built from TRBV10-3 and TRBJ2-2; 7 nucleotides line up with TRBD2. This CDR3 spans 15 amino acids. Germline V gene data show CDR1 as ENHRY and CDR2 as SYGVKD. V lost 10 bases to trimming and J lost 4 bases; unmatched junction nucleotides: 12. The chain's CDR3 is CATTGRETATGELFF. As DNA, the CDR3 is TGTGCCACCACCGGGCGGGAGACGGCCACCGGGGAGCTGTTTTTT.

This clonotype was picked up a small number of times. V is TRBV4-3 and J is TRBJ2-1; 12 positions agree with TRBD2. V was pared by 4 bases and J by 15 bases, with 16 bases of the junction left unmatched. The CDR3 runs to 16 residues. Looked up from germline, CDR1 is LGHNA and CDR2 is YSLEER. CDR3 residues: CASSPLLLAGGAPRFF. In DNA, the CDR3 is TGCGCCAGCAGCCCCCTACTACTAGCGGGAGGCGCACCAAGGTTCTTC.

A few counts support this clonotype. This chain links TRBV7-8 with TRBJ2-3; D might be TRBD1 (6 bases). This CDR3 has 17 amino acids. Per germline, CDR1 SGHVS and CDR2 FQNEAQ. Trimming removed 2 bases at V and 2 bases at J, with 17 bases between. This CDR3 reads CASSLNPGQGNTDTQYF. The CDR3 bases are TGTGCCAGCAGCTTAAATCCGGGGCAGGGGAACACAGATACGCAGTATTTT.

This sequence joins TRBV4-3 and TRBJ2-6, with D uncertain. Trimming removed 0 bases at V and 2 bases at J, with 14 bases between. CDR3 size: 18 residues. CDR1 and CDR2 from the germline V gene are LGHNA and YSLEER. CDR3 bases: TGCGCCAGCAGCCAAGAAGGATATAAGTGGGCTGGGGCCAACGTCCTGACTTTC. Translation: CASSQEGYKWAGANVLTF.

A few counts support this clonotype. V is TRBV12-3 or TRBV12-4 and J is TRBJ2-7; 12 bases fit TRBD2. V trimming: 6 bases; J trimming: 1 base; junction bases outside the gene matches: 13. The length of the CDR3 is 18 residues. DNA for the CDR3: TGTGCCAGCAGCTCGGGACTAGCGGGTAGCCTAGGGTCCTACGAGCAGTACTTC. Protein: CASSSGLAGSLGSYEQYF.

The V gene is TRBV5-1, the J gene TRBJ2-1; tentatively, D is TRBD2 (6 bases). Germline lookup yields CDR1 SGHRS and CDR2 YFSETQ. V was trimmed by 4 bases and J by 8 bases, leaving 19 bases between them. CDR3 length: 15 amino acids. In DNA, the CDR3 is TGCGCCAGCAGCCTACCGGGACTTAATGGGGATGAGCAGTTCTTC. Amino acids: CASSLPGLNGDEQFF.

The chain is built from TRBV28 and TRBJ2-2; D is perhaps TRBD1 (6 bases). V was cut by 6 bases and J by 0 bases, with 11 bases left in between. The length of the CDR3 is 15 residues. The germline V gene encodes CDR1 MDHEN and CDR2 SYDVKM. The CDR3 nucleotides read TGTGCCAGCAGCCTGGGACACCCGAACACCGGGGAGCTGTTTTTT. It is translated as CASSLGHPNTGELFF.

This clonotype was counted a few times. This chain links TRBV10-3 with TRBJ2-1, with 7 bases matching TRBD1. The CDR3 length is 13 residues. Germline V gives CDR1 ENHRY, CDR2 SYGVKD. Trimming at V came to 11 bases and at J to 5 bases, leaving 9 bases not matched to a gene. The CDR3 DNA sequence: TGTGCCGCCAGCACAGGGGAAAACAATGAGCAGTTCTTC. Its protein product is CAASTGENNEQFF.

This clonotype has at least ten counts. The chain combines TRBV12-3 or TRBV12-4 with TRBJ1-6; D uncertain. Deletions cut 4 bases from V and 12 bases from J, with 16 bases between. This CDR3 is 14 amino acids long. The CDR3 region is CASSSVTFGGPLHF. The CDR3 DNA sequence: TGTGCCAGCAGTTCCGTGACGTTCGGTGGACCCCTCCACTTT.

The sample holds a few counts of this clonotype. The J gene is TRBJ2-1, the V gene TRBV9; D is ambiguous. The CDR3 runs 12 residues. Trimming removed 4 bases at V and 5 bases at J, with 7 bases between. Looked up from germline, CDR1 is SGDLS and CDR2 is YYNGEE. The CDR3 reads CASSFSDNEQFF. The CDR3 DNA reads as TGTGCCAGCAGCTTCAGCGACAATGAGCAGTTCTTC.

The chain links TRBV12-3 or TRBV12-4 to TRBJ2-7, with D possibly being TRBD1 or TRBD2 (6 bases each). This CDR3 has 15 amino acids. V lost 8 bases and J lost 1, with 18 bases in between. CDR3 residues: CASGGPRTGSYEQYF. The CDR3, as DNA: TGTGCCAGCGGGGGGCCCCGGACTGGATCCTACGAGCAGTACTTC.

V is TRBV7-2 and J is TRBJ2-7; TRBD2 is a possible D gene (6 bases). Germline V gene data show CDR1 as SGHTA and CDR2 as FQGNSA. This CDR3 has 13 amino acids. Between the trimmed V and J ends, which lost 1 base and 3 bases, there was a span of 7 bases. The CDR3 protein is CASSLGSGYEQYF. The DNA for the CDR3 is TGTGCCAGCAGCTTAGGTAGCGGCTACGAGCAGTACTTC. Together with reference TRBV7-2 and TRBJ2-7, the CDR3 gives the full variable domain: GAGVSQSPSNKVTEKGKDVELRCDPISGHTALYWYRQSLGQGLEFLIYFQGNSAPDKSGLPSDRFSAERTGGSVSTLTIQRTQQEDSAVYLCASSLGSGYEQYFGPGTRLTVT.

This chain joins TRBV28 and TRBJ1-2, with 9 bases aligning to TRBD1. The CDR3 consists of 14 residues. Looked up from germline, CDR1 is MDHEN and CDR2 is SYDVKM. V shed 4 bases and J 4 bases; nucleotides not matched to a gene: 4. The CDR3 loop is CASSYQTGGYGYTF. DNA for the CDR3: TGTGCCAGCAGTTACCAGACAGGGGGCTATGGCTACACCTTC.

The J gene is TRBJ2-5, the V gene TRBV9, with D tentatively TRBD1 or TRBD2 (5 bases each). Trimming took off 2 bases at V and 5 bases at J, with 16 bases between the two ends. The CDR3 runs 15 residues. Germline assignment: CDR1 SGDLS and CDR2 YYNGEE. CDR3 sequence reads: CASSVRDHSQETQYF. CDR3 coding DNA: TGTGCCAGCAGCGTCCGGGACCATTCTCAGGAGACCCAGTACTTC.

The sample holds many counts of this clonotype. V usage is TRBV7-2 and J usage is TRBJ2-7; D perhaps matches TRBD2 (5 bases). The CDR3 is 14 amino acids. Germline CDR1 and CDR2: SGHTA and FQGNSA. V was trimmed by 1 base and J by 6 bases, leaving 13 bases between them. CDR3 amino acids: CASSLGREAIEQYF. CDR3 nucleotides: TGTGCCAGCAGCTTAGGTCGGGAAGCGATCGAGCAGTACTTC.